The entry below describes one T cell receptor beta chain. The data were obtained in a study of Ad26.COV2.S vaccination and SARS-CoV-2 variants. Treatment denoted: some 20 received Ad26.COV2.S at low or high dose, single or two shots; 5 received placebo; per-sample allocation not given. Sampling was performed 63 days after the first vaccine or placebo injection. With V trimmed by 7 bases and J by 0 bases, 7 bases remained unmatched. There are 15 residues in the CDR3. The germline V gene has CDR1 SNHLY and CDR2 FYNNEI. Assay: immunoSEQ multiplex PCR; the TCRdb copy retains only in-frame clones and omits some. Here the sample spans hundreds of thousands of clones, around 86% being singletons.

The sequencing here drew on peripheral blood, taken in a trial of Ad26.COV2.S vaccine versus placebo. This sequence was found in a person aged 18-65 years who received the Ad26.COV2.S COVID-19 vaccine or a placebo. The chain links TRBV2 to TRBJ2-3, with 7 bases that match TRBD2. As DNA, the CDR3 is TGTGCCAGCAAATGGACGCGGGGGAGCACAGATACGCAGTATTTT. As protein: CASKWTRGSTDTQYF.